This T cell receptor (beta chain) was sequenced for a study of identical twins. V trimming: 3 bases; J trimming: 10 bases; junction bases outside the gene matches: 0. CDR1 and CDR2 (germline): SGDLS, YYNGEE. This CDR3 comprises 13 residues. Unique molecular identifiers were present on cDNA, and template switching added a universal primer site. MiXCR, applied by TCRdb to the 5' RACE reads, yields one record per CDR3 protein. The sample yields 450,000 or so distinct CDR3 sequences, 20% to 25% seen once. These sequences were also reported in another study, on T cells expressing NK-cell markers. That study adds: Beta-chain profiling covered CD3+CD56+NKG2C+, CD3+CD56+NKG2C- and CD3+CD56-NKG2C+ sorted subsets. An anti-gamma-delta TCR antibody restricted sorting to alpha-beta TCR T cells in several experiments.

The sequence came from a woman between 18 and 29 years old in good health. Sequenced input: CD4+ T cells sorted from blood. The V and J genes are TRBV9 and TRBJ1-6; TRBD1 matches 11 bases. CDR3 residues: CASSGTGGSPLHF. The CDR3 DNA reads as TGTGCCAGCAGCGGGACAGGGGGCTCACCCCTCCACTTT. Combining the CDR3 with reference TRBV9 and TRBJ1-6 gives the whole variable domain DSGVTQTPKHLITATGQRVTLRCSPRSGDLSVYWYQQSLDQGLQFLIQYYNGEERAKGNILERFSAQQFPDLHSELNLSSLELGDSALYFCASSGTGGSPLHFGNGTRLTVT.